The sample holds one count of the clone carrying this TCR beta chain. This may be a read error: a much more frequent sequence differs by one nucleotide. The CDR3 loop spans 14 amino acids. Germline assignment: CDR1 MNHEY and CDR2 SMNVEV (reference sequence). TCRdb recomputed calls from the 5' RACE reads with MiXCR, one row per CDR3 protein. The table shows tens of thousands of distinct CDR3 sequences, with roughly 4.3% occurring only once. This entry belongs to a study of T cells of healthy individuals. The chain links TRBV27 to TRBJ2-7; 7 nucleotides agree with TRBD2. The sequence derives from a human donor in good health. The CDR3 DNA is TGTGCCAGCAGTTTGGTGGGTCCTCCGGGACTACTCAACTTC. Its protein is CASSLVGPPGLLNF.